This T cell receptor beta chain was identified during a study of identical twins. Study-wide points: The authors noted that invariant MAIT and iNKT cells could partly confound zero-insertion analyses.

Addition of a universal primer site occurred through template switching, and cDNA carried unique molecular identifiers. TCRdb re-derived calls from the 5' RACE reads in MiXCR, one entry per CDR3 protein. The table shows hundreds of thousands of distinct CDR3 sequences, with over 5% occurring only once. This clonotype was counted only a few times. Antigen specificity is unknown. CDR1 and CDR2 from the germline V gene are SGHDN and FVKESK. Trimming took 2 bases from V and 7 from J, leaving 8 bases between them. This CDR3 has 12 amino acids. The source of this sequence is a man aged 18-30 years in good health. Specimen: naive T cells sorted from blood. V is TRBV14 and J is TRBJ2-5, with D unclear. Here the CDR3 reads CASSQTAATQYF. Here the CDR3 DNA reads TGTGCCAGCAGCCAAACGGCGGCGACCCAGTACTTC.